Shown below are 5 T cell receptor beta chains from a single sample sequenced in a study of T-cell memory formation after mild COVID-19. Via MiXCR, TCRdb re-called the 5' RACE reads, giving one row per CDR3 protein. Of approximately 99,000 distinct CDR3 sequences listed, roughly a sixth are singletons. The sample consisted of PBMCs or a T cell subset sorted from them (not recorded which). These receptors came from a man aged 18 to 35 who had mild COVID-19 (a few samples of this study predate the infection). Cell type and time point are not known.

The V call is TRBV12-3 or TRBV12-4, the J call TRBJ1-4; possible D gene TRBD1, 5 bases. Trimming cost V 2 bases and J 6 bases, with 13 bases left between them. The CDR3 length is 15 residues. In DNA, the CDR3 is TGTGCCAGCAGTTTAAACGGGGGAGGAGATGAAAAACTGTTTTTT. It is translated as CASSLNGGGDEKLFF.

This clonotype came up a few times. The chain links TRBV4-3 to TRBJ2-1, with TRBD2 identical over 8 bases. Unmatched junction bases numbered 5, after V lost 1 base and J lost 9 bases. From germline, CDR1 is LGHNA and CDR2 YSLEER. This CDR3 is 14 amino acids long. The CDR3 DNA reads TGCGCCAGCAGCCAAGCGGGGGGGCCTTTTGAGCAGTTCTTC. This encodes CASSQAGGPFEQFF.

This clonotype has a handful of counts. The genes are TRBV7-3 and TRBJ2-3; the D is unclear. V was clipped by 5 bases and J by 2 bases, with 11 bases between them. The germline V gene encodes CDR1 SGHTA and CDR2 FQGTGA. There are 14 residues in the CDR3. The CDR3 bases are TGTGCCAGCAGCCCTTATGTGACCACAGATACGCAGTATTTT. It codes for CASSPYVTTDTQYF.

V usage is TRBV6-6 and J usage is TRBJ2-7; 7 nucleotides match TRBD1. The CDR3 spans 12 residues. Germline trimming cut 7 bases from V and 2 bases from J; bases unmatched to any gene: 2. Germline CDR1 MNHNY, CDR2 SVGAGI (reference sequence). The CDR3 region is CASKTGTYEQYF. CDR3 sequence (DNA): TGTGCCAGCAAGACAGGGACCTACGAGCAGTACTTC.

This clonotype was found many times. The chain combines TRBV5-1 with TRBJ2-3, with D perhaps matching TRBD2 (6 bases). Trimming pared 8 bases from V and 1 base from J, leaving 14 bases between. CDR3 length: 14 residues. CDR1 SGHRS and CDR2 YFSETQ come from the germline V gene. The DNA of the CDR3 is TGCGCCAGTCACAGCGGGTTCCGCACAGATACGCAGTATTTT. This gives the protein CASHSGFRTDTQYF.